The 23 T cell receptor beta chains given below trace back to one sample, sequenced in a study of blood T cell repertoires in COVID-19. Here immunoSEQ multiplex PCR was the method, and the copy in TCRdb shows in-frame clones only, minus some. The profile shows over 300,000 clones, 89% of them singletons. The sample consisted of peripheral blood. The receptors shown here come from a middle-aged man with acute or convalescent COVID-19.

This chain uses TRBV12-3 or TRBV12-4 with TRBJ2-1; 7 nucleotides line up with TRBD1. CDR3 length: 13 residues. V lost 4 bases and J lost 6; bases outside the gene matches: 3. The CDR3 DNA reads as TGTGCCAGCAGTTCCACAGGGGTCAATGAGCAGTTCTTC. It codes for CASSSTGVNEQFF.

V usage is TRBV27 and J usage is TRBJ2-7; no firm D call. The germline V gene has CDR1 MNHEY and CDR2 SMNVEV (reference sequence). Trimming removed 8 bases from V and 1 base from J, with 9 bases in between. The CDR3 is made up of 12 amino acids. The CDR3 here is CASPRRSYEQYF. The CDR3 region has the DNA TGTGCCAGCCCACGTCGGTCCTACGAGCAGTACTTC.

The chain recombines TRBV6-5 with TRBJ1-2, with D tentatively TRBD1 (5 bases). The CDR3 totals 14 residues. With 6 bases removed from V and 0 bases from J, the gap between germline ends came to 11 bases. Germline lookup yields CDR1 MNHEY and CDR2 SVGAGI. The CDR3 spells CASRTRAANYGYTF. CDR3 in DNA: TGTGCCAGCAGAACCAGGGCAGCTAACTATGGCTACACCTTC.

V gene TRBV4-3 combines with J gene TRBJ1-1, with a tentative D call TRBD1 (5 bases). CDR1 and CDR2 (germline): LGHNA, YSLEER. Trimming pared 3 bases from V and 1 base from J, leaving 15 bases between. This CDR3 has 16 residues. CDR3 sequence (DNA): TGCGCCAGCAGCCAGAGCTTTAGACAGACGAACACTGAAGCTTTCTTT. It encodes CASSQSFRQTNTEAFF.

The chain is built from TRBV4-3 and TRBJ2-1; D might be TRBD2 (5 bases). There are 14 residues in the CDR3. Germline V gives CDR1 LGHNA, CDR2 YSLEER. V was shortened by 3 bases and J by 7 bases, with 13 bases between the two germline ends. CDR3 protein: CASSQEMLANEQFF. CDR3 nucleotides: TGCGCCAGCAGCCAGGAGATGTTAGCGAATGAGCAGTTCTTC.

The chain carries TRBV7-2 and TRBJ1-2; 10 nucleotides align to TRBD1. The CDR3 runs 15 residues. V shed 2 bases, J shed 7 bases, and the junction held 7 bases outside the gene matches. CDR1 SGHTA and CDR2 FQGNSA come from the germline V gene. The CDR3 loop is CASSLIIGTGVGYTF. The CDR3 DNA sequence: TGTGCCAGCAGCTTAATTATTGGGACAGGGGTTGGCTACACCTTC.

This clone is a singleton in its sample. The genes are TRBV28 and TRBJ1-1; the D is unclear. Per germline, CDR1 MDHEN and CDR2 SYDVKM. V dropped 1 base and J dropped 0 bases, with 12 bases sitting between them. The CDR3 consists of 16 residues. The CDR3 here is CASSLFPESMNTEAFF. The CDR3 DNA sequence: TGTGCCAGCAGTTTATTCCCGGAGTCCATGAACACTGAAGCTTTCTTT.

The chain is built from TRBV27 and TRBJ1-1; D ambiguous. The CDR3 totals 11 residues. With 3 bases removed from V and 5 bases from J, the gap between germline ends came to 4 bases. Germline V gene sequence: CDR1 MNHEY, CDR2 SMNVEV (reference sequence). The CDR3 reads CASSFGTEAFF. In DNA form, the CDR3 reads TGTGCCAGCAGTTTCGGGACTGAAGCTTTCTTT.

The rearrangement links TRBV7-8 to TRBJ1-5; D not resolved. This CDR3 is 12 amino acids long. V lost 5 bases, J lost 3 bases, and 5 bases lay in between. Germline CDR1 SGHVS, CDR2 FQNEAQ. CDR3 DNA sequence: TGTGCCAGCAGCCCCCACAATCAGCCCCAGCATTTT. It is translated as CASSPHNQPQHF.

The chain employs TRBV28 and TRBJ1-5; no definite D call. The CDR3 is 14 amino acids. V was cut by 7 bases and J by 10 bases, with 20 bases left in between. Germline V CDR1 and CDR2: MDHEN, SYDVKM. Here the CDR3 reads CASINPPGAEPQHF. DNA of the CDR3: TGTGCCAGCATAAACCCGCCGGGAGCAGAACCCCAGCATTTT. Combining the CDR3 with reference TRBV28 and TRBJ1-5 gives the whole variable domain DVKVTQSSRYLVKRTGEKVFLECVQDMDHENMFWYRQDPGLGLRLIYFSYDVKMKEKGDIPEGYSVSREKKERFSLILESASTNQTSMYLCASINPPGAEPQHFGDGTRLSIL.

The chain is built from TRBV19 and TRBJ1-1; 10 nucleotides agree with TRBD1. V lost 5 bases to trimming and J lost 1 base; unmatched junction nucleotides: 7. This CDR3 contains 16 residues. The germline CDR1 and CDR2 sequences are LNHDA and SQIVND (reference sequence). The CDR3 DNA reads TGTGCCAGTAGTCCTGGACAGGGGGTCGGGAACACTGAAGCTTTCTTT. Its translation is CASSPGQGVGNTEAFF.

The CDR3 reads CASSPGLAATDTQYF. CDR3 coding DNA: TGTGCCAGCAGCCCCGGACTAGCGGCTACAGATACGCAGTATTTT. This sequence joins TRBV7-9 and TRBJ2-3; 10 bases map to TRBD2. V lost 5 bases and J lost 3; bases outside the gene matches: 5. Germline lookup yields CDR1 SEHNR and CDR2 FQNEAQ (reference sequence). The CDR3 loop spans 15 amino acids.

This chain links TRBV4-3 with TRBJ1-2; 9 positions agree with TRBD1. With V trimmed by 4 bases and J by 6 bases, 3 bases remained unmatched. This CDR3 has 13 amino acids. The germline gives CDR1 LGHNA, CDR2 YSLEER. The CDR3 loop is CASSPRTGDGYTF. The CDR3 bases are TGCGCCAGCAGCCCCCGGACAGGGGATGGCTACACCTTC.

V is TRBV7-3 and J is TRBJ2-2; TRBD2 matches at 14 bases. The CDR3 is 19 residues long. The J segment lost 3 bases and the V segment lost 1 base, leaving 7 bases of the junction unmatched. Germline CDR1 reads SGHTA; CDR2 reads FQGTGA. This chain's CDR3 is CASSLRGLAGVGDTGELFF. CDR3 in DNA: TGTGCCAGCAGCTTAAGGGGACTAGCGGGAGTGGGGGACACCGGGGAGCTGTTTTTT.

The rearrangement links TRBV10-3 to TRBJ1-2; 8 bases are shared with TRBD1. Per the germline V gene, CDR1 is ENHRY and CDR2 is SYGVKD. This CDR3 contains 14 residues. V trimming: 4 bases; J trimming: 6 bases; junction bases outside the gene matches: 7. Here the CDR3 reads CAISGKLQGDGYTF. Written as DNA, the CDR3 is TGTGCCATCAGTGGTAAATTACAGGGGGATGGCTACACCTTC.

Worth noting for this clone: Other DNA variants within this sample encode the same CDR3. The chain recombines TRBV6-2 or TRBV6-3 with TRBJ2-7, with no clear D. Germline lookup yields CDR1 MNHEY and CDR2 SVGEGT. Trimming cost V 6 bases and J 7 bases, with 10 bases left between them. This CDR3 contains 11 residues. The CDR3 loop reads CASSWAGEQYF. The CDR3 nucleotides are TGTGCCAGCAGCTGGGCTGGAGAGCAGTACTTC.

The chain has TRBV6-2 or TRBV6-3 and TRBJ2-5; 13 bases fit TRBD2. V lost 6 bases and J lost 2; bases outside the gene matches: 9. The CDR3 is made up of 17 amino acids. CDR1 and CDR2 (germline): MNHEY, SVGEGT. CDR3 sequence: CASSGTSGVRVQETQYF. DNA for the CDR3: TGTGCCAGCAGCGGGACTAGCGGGGTGAGAGTACAAGAGACCCAGTACTTC.

The chain links TRBV30 to TRBJ1-3, with D perhaps matching TRBD1 (5 bases). The germline V gene has CDR1 GTSNPN and CDR2 SVGIG (reference sequence). Trimming cost V 4 bases and J 5 bases, with 12 bases left between them. CDR3 length: 13 residues. Here the CDR3 reads CAWTELDRNTIYF. CDR3 in DNA: TGTGCCTGGACTGAACTGGACAGAAACACCATATATTTT.

This chain joins TRBV6-5 and TRBJ2-7, with D uncertain. With 5 bases removed from V and 4 bases from J, the gap between germline ends came to 6 bases. CDR1 and CDR2 from the germline V gene are MNHEY and SVGAGI. This CDR3 has 11 amino acids. CDR3 sequence reads: CASSQTYEQYF. The CDR3 coding sequence is TGTGCCAGCAGTCAAACTTACGAGCAGTACTTC.

Written as DNA, the CDR3 is TGTGCCAGCAGTTCTAGGACAGGGGATACTGAAAAACTGTTTTTT. This sequence encodes CASSSRTGDTEKLFF. This chain connects TRBV6-5 to TRBJ1-4, with TRBD1 identical over 9 bases. This CDR3 is 15 amino acids long. The germline CDR1 and CDR2 sequences are MNHEY and SVGAGI. Unmatched junction bases numbered 7, after V lost 4 bases and J lost 7 bases.

V usage is TRBV12-3 or TRBV12-4 and J usage is TRBJ1-1; D not certain. The CDR3 sequence is 11 residues long. Trimming cost V 3 bases and J 8 bases, with 7 bases left between them. CDR3 loop: CASSFPGEAFF. CDR3 DNA: TGTGCCAGCAGTTTCCCAGGCGAAGCTTTCTTT.

The gene calls are TRBV5-1 and TRBJ2-2; no reliable D call. Per the germline V gene, CDR1 is SGHRS and CDR2 is YFSETQ. The CDR3 contains 13 residues. Trimming pared 4 bases from V and 2 bases from J, leaving 6 bases between. Here the CDR3 DNA reads TGCGCCAGCAGCCTTAAAAACACCGGGGAGCTGTTTTTT. Protein product: CASSLKNTGELFF.

The CDR3 nucleotides are TGTGCCAGCAGCGTCCCTAGTCGAGCGACAGAGAGCACAGATACGCAGTATTTT. This translates into CASSVPSRATESTDTQYF. The chain links TRBV9 to TRBJ2-3; possible D gene TRBD1, 5 bases. The V end lost 2 bases, the J end lost 0 bases, and 19 bases lay between the germline ends. The germline V gene has CDR1 SGDLS and CDR2 YYNGEE. This CDR3 region has 18 residues.